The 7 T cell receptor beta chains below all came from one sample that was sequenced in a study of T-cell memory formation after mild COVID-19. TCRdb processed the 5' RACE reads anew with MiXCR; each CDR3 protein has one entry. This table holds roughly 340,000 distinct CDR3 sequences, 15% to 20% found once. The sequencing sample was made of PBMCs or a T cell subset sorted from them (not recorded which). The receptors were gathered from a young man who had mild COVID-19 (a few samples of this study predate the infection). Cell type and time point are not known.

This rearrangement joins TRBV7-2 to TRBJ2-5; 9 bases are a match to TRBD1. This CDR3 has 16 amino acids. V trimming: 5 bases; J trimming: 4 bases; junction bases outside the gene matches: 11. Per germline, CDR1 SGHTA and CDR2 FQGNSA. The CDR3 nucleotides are TGTGCCAGCAGCCCAGTCCCGGGACAGGGTACAGAGACCCAGTACTTC. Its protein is CASSPVPGQGTETQYF.

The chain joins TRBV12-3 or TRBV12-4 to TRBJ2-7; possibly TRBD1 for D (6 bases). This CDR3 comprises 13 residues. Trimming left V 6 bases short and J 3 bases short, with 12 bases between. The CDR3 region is CASRGHRDYEQYF. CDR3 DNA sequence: TGTGCCAGCAGGGGTCACAGGGACTACGAGCAGTACTTC.

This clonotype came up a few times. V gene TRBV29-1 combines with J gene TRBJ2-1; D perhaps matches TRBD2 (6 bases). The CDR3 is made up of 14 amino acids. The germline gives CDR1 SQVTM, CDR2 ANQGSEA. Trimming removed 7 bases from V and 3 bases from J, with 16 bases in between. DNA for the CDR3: TGCAGCGGATGCCGTTTAGCGGTCTACAATGAGCAGTTCTTC. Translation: CSGCRLAVYNEQFF.

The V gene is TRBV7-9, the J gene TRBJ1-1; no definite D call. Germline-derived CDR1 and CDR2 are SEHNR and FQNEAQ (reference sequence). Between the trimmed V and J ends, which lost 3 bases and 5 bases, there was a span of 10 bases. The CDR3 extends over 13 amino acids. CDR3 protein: CASSLREETEAFF. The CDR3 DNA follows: TGTGCCAGCAGCTTGCGGGAAGAGACTGAAGCTTTCTTT.

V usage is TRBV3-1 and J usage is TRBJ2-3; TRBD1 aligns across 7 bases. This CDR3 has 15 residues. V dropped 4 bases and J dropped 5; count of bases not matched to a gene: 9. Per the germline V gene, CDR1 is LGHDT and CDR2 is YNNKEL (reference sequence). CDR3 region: CASSLRQGRGDTQYF. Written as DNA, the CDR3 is TGTGCCAGCAGCCTTCGACAGGGCCGAGGAGATACGCAGTATTTT.

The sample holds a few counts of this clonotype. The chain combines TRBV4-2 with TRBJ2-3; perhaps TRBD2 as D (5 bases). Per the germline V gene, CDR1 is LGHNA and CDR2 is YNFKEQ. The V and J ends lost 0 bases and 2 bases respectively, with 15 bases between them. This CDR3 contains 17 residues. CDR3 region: CASSQESLGGLTDTQYF. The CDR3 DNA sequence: TGTGCCAGCAGCCAAGAGTCACTAGGAGGCCTCACAGATACGCAGTATTTT.

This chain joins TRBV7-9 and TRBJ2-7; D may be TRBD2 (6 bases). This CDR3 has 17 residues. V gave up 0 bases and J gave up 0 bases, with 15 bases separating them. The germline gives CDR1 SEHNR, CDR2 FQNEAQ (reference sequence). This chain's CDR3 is CASSLASGGESSYEQYV. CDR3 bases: TGTGCCAGCAGCTTAGCATCCGGGGGAGAGTCCTCCTACGAGCAGTACGTC.